Listed below are T cell receptor beta chains from one sample, sequenced in a study of CD4+ T cells in melanoma. Generated by immunoSEQ multiplex PCR, the TCRdb table keeps only in-frame clones and is missing some. The sample lists more than 90,000 clones, 80% to 95% occurring once. Sequences were obtained from peripheral blood. All receptors derive from a human donor with melanoma. Each CDR3 is given without its conserved first and last residue.

TRBV28 ASTPGGGYGYT
TRBV7-2 ASSPRATGELF
TRBV25-1 ASSDPYTEAF
TRBV6-5 ASREGGGTQY
TRBV9 ASSFREGGEQF
TRBV5-6 ASSLGLLSEQY
TRBV4-2 ASSQRGGDSTYEQY
TRBV5-1 ASSPGEIPTVETQY
TRBV7-8 ASSLGTYEQF
TRBV9 ASSVGDYQPQH
TRBV4-3 ASSQPGQGTDTQY
TRBV9 ASSLTGSSDGYT
TRBV19 ASKRSHQGYEQY
TRBV5-1 ASSLLLRTEAF
TRBV5-6 ASSFGGRIQGSTIY
TRBV18 ASSRSRDNQETQY
TRBV5-1 ASSLSPGSGETQY
TRBV9 ASSVGIGGSGGIRYEQY
TRBV11-2 ASSFPGTAFHEQY
TRBV28 ASSFLGSVVLQPQH
TRBV6-5 ASSRRLENTEAF
TRBV5-1 ASSLDPRQNTEAF
TRBV9 ASSVDVGSSYNEQF
TRBV7-3 ASSLIGGVNTDTQY
TRBV4-3 ASSQNQGGTDTQY
TRBV4-2 ASSQVAPANEQF
TRBV9 ASSPQSLTDTQY
TRBV20-1 SATRRQGYT
TRBV11-2 ASSFSGDSNQPQH
TRBV29-1 SVEPANPYDYT
TRBV7-3 ASSLNTGGTGELF
TRBV6-1 ASILRGMNTEAF
TRBV4-3 ASSRDTYNSPLH
TRBV5-1 ASSPWTGTYNEQF
TRBV11-2 ASRSPGRGGGTGEQY
TRBV7-9 ASSAGGYTGELF